This T cell receptor (beta chain) was documented in a study of CD8 T cells in ankylosing spondylitis. The TCR beta libraries were generated through quantitative 5'-RACE incorporating molecular barcodes. Each CDR3 protein is one row after TCRdb ran MiXCR on the 5' RACE reads. The sample includes around 430,000 distinct CDR3 sequences, roughly 17% of them seen just once. Study results and caveats: The authors found the disease-linked clones to be CD8+ and relatively rare in peripheral blood. The clones that were linked to disease were reported to be significantly enriched in matched synovial fluid samples from ankylosing spondylitis patients. Blood from ankylosing spondylitis patients appeared to carry a characteristic roughly eight-variant TCR beta motif. Reactive arthritis synovial fluid and blood previously showed some of these motif variants.

Trimming removed 3 bases at V and 1 base at J, with 11 bases between. The CDR3 is 16 residues long. The germline CDR1 and CDR2 sequences are KGHDR and SFDVKD. As to this clonotype: Its antigen is currently unknown.

The chain combines TRBV24-1 with TRBJ2-2; weak D call: TRBD2 (5 bases). Sequencing was carried out using blood, either unsorted or a sorted T cell fraction (not recorded which). The TCR sequence derives from a male donor with ankylosing spondylitis. The CDR3 region is CATSDTGRGNTGELFF. The CDR3 bases are TGTGCCACCAGTGATACGGGTCGGGGGAACACCGGGGAGCTGTTTTTT.